This entry is about one TCR beta chain. What this receptor recognizes is not known. The record originates from a study of cytomegalovirus exposure and HLA in healthy donors (dated by TCRdb to the late 2010s). At the level of the whole study: According to an earlier analysis of a few hundred of the donors, about 190 million T cells yielded 95 million to 140 million unique TCR beta sequences and more than 250 Gb of sequence data. Every discovery cohort repertoire had been produced on one sequencing platform. Both class I and class II loci were covered by HLA typing, at four-digit resolution. The study aimed to test whether signatures of past pathogen exposure could be identified by cataloging public T cell receptors. To predict cytomegalovirus infection status, the study combined high-throughput TCR immunosequencing, statistical association of individual TCRs with disease status, and machine learning. Donor age, sex, ethnicity and CMV serostatus were compiled alongside the repertoire data. To decide whether each TCR beta V gene segment behaved as functional or pseudogenic, an earlier analysis of some 540 of the donors relied on high-throughput TCR beta sequencing. Of the 398 genotyped donors, 65% to 90% fell in the genetic ancestry cluster associated with self-reported Caucasian donors. The number of donors typed differed by locus, with roughly 620-640 for A, B, C, DRB1 and DQB1, roughly 550 for DQA1, 600 to 610 for DPA1, and about 450 for DPB1. Around 320 gigabases of sequencing data and 80 million or so unique TCR sequences were included in an early release covering 500 to 750 HLA-typed donors. Among some 410 genotyped donors of the cohort, an average of 235,054 unique TCR beta nucleotide sequences were sequenced per donor, around 20% of them non-productive. To study patterns of TCR occurrence, a later analysis re-analyzed previously published TCR beta repertoires from hundreds of donors and added high-resolution HLA genotyping. Five DR-DQ haplotypes were treated as single units for association and clustering because of strong linkage in the cohort. In addition to the first cohort of about 650 subjects, a separate validation cohort of 120 different subjects was used. A later genetic analysis used genome-wide SNP genotypes for about 60% of the roughly 700 donors, treating that subset as a discovery cohort. The study profiled the T cell repertoires of 500 to 800 subjects by immunosequencing and related them to cytomegalovirus serostatus. In the later analysis, no new phenotypic data were used to find candidate immune exposures; instead, reliance was placed on TCR beta sequences and their occurrence across donors.

The CDR3, cysteine through phenylalanine, is 14 amino acids long. Solely the CDR3 DNA is kept, with 42 bases framed from the first base. The germline V gene provides CDR1 SGHVS and CDR2 FQNEAQ. Cut back by 1 base and 3 bases, the V and J ends lie 6 bases apart. Overall study results and their limits: Because some donors lacked HLA typing at each locus, the association tests relied only on the typed subset. Specific HLA alleles were associated with 15,000 to 20,000 TCR beta sequences at a false discovery rate of 0.05 in a later analysis. According to a later genetic analysis, donors in an Asian-associated ancestry cluster had fewer N-insertions in productive TCRs than the approximately 700-donor mean. In a later analysis, several top co-occurrence clusters were reported to appear linked to parvovirus B19, influenza, CMV and Epstein-Barr virus. A further reported finding was that TCR beta sequences accurately predicted the HLA-A and HLA-B alleles for most subjects in the first cohort. The classifier was reported to diagnose cytomegalovirus status with high specificity and sensitivity in both the original cohort and the validation cohort. While some public TCRs were present in many individuals, most TCR sequences turned up only very rarely across donors. Immune exposure information for the cohort was limited to CMV serostatus. In a later analysis, HLA-associated TCR beta chains showed more clonal expansion and lower generation probabilities than non-associated chains that were equally common. Presence/absence analyses assumed roughly uniform sequencing depth across donors, an assumption that may not hold. Some IMGT-functional V segments, including TRBV6-2 and TRBV6-3, could not be told apart with the 87-base-pair reads, so those segments were excluded. Correlated functional status among segregating V segments might reflect linkage disequilibrium, but an unknown experimental factor could not be ruled out. According to the authors, the approach could potentially be generalized to other disease states and immunological phenotypes. A few of the identified cytomegalovirus-associated TCR beta chains were confirmed in vitro to be specific for cytomegalovirus antigens. A later analysis found that TCR association rates varied across HLA loci, with DRB1 alleles showing the most associated TCRs and HLA-C alleles the fewest. Because counts were too low, about 15 rarely observed V segments, including chromosome 9 orphons, were left out of the earlier analysis of approximately 500 of the donors. In this cohort, only TCR beta chains were sequenced, and detectable features were limited by the absence of alpha or paired-chain data. Broadly in line with IMGT annotations, most TCR beta V segments showed up in productive rearrangements about 90% or about 30% of the time in an earlier analysis of 450 to 750 of the donors. Most CMV-associated TCR beta chains appeared to be HLA-restricted in a later analysis, and the HLA associations seemed to be driven largely by CMV exposure. A total of roughly 160 TCR beta chains were listed by the study as associated with cytomegalovirus. When HLA alleles, especially DR and DQ, strongly co-occurred, TCR associations were difficult to assign to individual alleles. The sequencing pipeline was judged likely to have produced a cluster of highly shared sequence variants as a technical artifact. A later genetic analysis associated a missense DCLRE1C variant with V-gene and J-gene trimming of TCR beta chains, and an independent cohort replicated the association.

The library was produced with the immunoSEQ multiplex PCR assay. The multiplex PCR relied on a mix of 60 forward primers for TCR Vbeta segments and 13 reverse primers for TCR Jbeta segments. The CDR3 region of rearranged TCR beta genes was amplified from genomic DNA by a multiplex PCR assay. On the Illumina HiSeq System, the amplified TCR beta libraries were sequenced as 87-base-pair reads. The authors' analysis ran thus. In a later analysis, some 80 million unique TCR beta chains were counted across the roughly 610 repertoires, and some 10 million of these chains were shared by at least two donors. A nearest-neighbor algorithm error-corrected the raw reads and collapsed the reads into unique sequences, merging closely related sequences to remove PCR and sequencing errors. V, D and J gene segments were assigned by aligning CDR3 sequences to IMGT reference sequences. Each retained sequence needed at least a six-nucleotide match to both a V gene segment and a J gene segment. A rearrangement counted as productive if the CDR3 had no stop codons and remained in frame with V and J, and every other rearrangement counted as non-productive. CDR3 was defined by IMGT convention, running from the second conserved V-encoded cysteine to the conserved J-encoded phenylalanine. The earlier analysis of around 640 of the donors excluded sequences that lacked an unambiguous match to a single V gene segment. An earlier analysis of roughly 590 of the donors called V segments functional above 56.7% productive rearrangements and segregating when the between-donor standard deviation exceeded 5%. To diagnose cytomegalovirus status from the catalog of TCR beta chain sequences, a statistical classification framework was built. In a later analysis, TCR nucleotide sequences were compared against IMGT/GENE-DB human TR gene sequences so that V and J genes could be assigned. A later analysis assigned CDR3 sequences and most-parsimonious VDJ recombination scenarios with the TCRdist pipeline. In a later analysis, each TCR beta chain was defined by its CDR3 amino acid sequence together with its V-gene family, and reads lacking a unique V-gene family were excluded. A later analysis removed several hundred highly shared, low-generation-probability nucleotide sequences to deal with suspected cross-contamination and a sequencing artifact. For each public chain, a later analysis derived a clonal expansion index from normalized ranks of inferred template counts within each repertoire. Generation probabilities in a later analysis came from a VDJ recombination model fitted to out-of-frame rearrangements, and those results were checked against IGoR. A later analysis scored TCR-TCR, TCR-HLA and TCR-CMV co-occurrence with hypergeometric tests, applying a repertoire-size bias correction to TCR pairs. To estimate false discovery rates, a later analysis permuted the HLA or CMV assignments 20 times. A later analysis grouped co-occurring TCRs with DBSCAN, adding TCRdist sequence similarity when clustering within HLA-allele-positive subsets. Repertoires with fewer than 30,000 or more than 120,000 public chains were left out of co-occurrence clustering, as were roughly five repertoires with anomalous nucleotide sharing. TCRdb limited this immuneACCESS table to in-frame rearrangements with V and J called. A share of clones is missing; checked studies link under half to unresolved V genes, and the rest is unexplained. The V and J calls and clone size were taken over from that table, and D and trimming were inferred from the DNA. The sample's own table lists around 210,000 clones. The ten largest clones add up to around 1.1% of the sample.

The cohort was made up of about 610 healthy bone marrow donors. At the time of sampling, every cohort member was nominally healthy, though immune exposures that went unrecorded were likely present. The donor tested CMV seropositive and was one of the 289 seropositive cohort members. A peripheral blood sample was provided by each donor, and peripheral blood mononuclear cells were used for TCR beta sequencing. The Qiagen DNeasy Blood Extraction Kit was used to extract genomic DNA from the blood cell samples. Sequencing was performed on PBMCs. In this chain, TRBV7-8 is recombined with TRBJ2-2; TRBD2 could be the D gene, as 5 bases match. The TCR originated in a girl aged 2 to 9 in good health and CMV-seropositive. Here is the DNA: TGTGCCAGCAGCTTAGGGGAGTACACCGGGGAGCTGTTTTTT. This codes for CASSLGEYTGELFF.